The rows below give T cell receptor beta chains drawn from one sample of a study of beta chain features in type 1 diabetes. TCRdb keeps only in-frame clones here, not all; method: immunoSEQ multiplex PCR. The table shows roughly 280,000 clones, with 20% to 25% occurring only once. Sequenced sample: naive CD4+ T cells from blood. The receptor source for this set is a woman in her 30s with type 1 diabetes. The CDR3 runs from the conserved cysteine through the conserved F or W. The D gene is left open where the match is weak. Size is stated for part of the rows, as once, few or many counts, or as a class when the clone is expanded.

D gene,V gene,J gene,clone size,CDR3 protein,CDR3 DNA
.,TRBV11-2,TRBJ2-1,few,CASSHVGGNNEQFF,TGTGCCAGCAGCCACGTAGGGGGAAACAATGAGCAGTTCTTC
TRBD1,TRBV6-5,TRBJ2-7,.,CASSYSTGLGEQYF,TGTGCCAGCAGTTACTCGACAGGGCTAGGGGAGCAGTACTTC
TRBD2,TRBV29-1,TRBJ2-7,few,CSVAPLGLAGDPYEQYF,TGCAGCGTTGCTCCCCTCGGCCTAGCGGGAGATCCCTACGAGCAGTACTTC
.,TRBV7-9,TRBJ2-2,few,CASTSPKLTKDTGELFF,TGTGCCAGCACCTCGCCCAAGTTGACAAAGGACACCGGGGAGCTGTTTTTT
.,TRBV5-1,TRBJ2-3,once,CASSLEPSDTQYF,TGCGCCAGCAGCTTGGAGCCTTCGGATACGCAGTATTTT
.,TRBV18,TRBJ2-7,.,CASSPRDSGYEQYF,TGTGCCAGCTCACCGCGGGACAGTGGCTACGAGCAGTACTTC
.,TRBV18,TRBJ2-7,few,CASSPVTRSYEQYF,TGTGCCAGCTCACCAGTGACTAGATCTTACGAGCAGTACTTC
TRBD2,TRBV4-1,TRBJ2-1,.,CASNTGLAGVLEQFF,TGCGCCAGCAACACGGGGCTAGCGGGTGTCTTAGAGCAGTTCTTC
TRBD2,TRBV10-3,TRBJ2-2,.,CAIKGISGTNTGELFF,TGTGCCATCAAGGGAATCAGCGGGACGAACACCGGGGAGCTGTTTTTT
TRBD2,TRBV29-1,TRBJ2-7,.,CSVESPSGSLEQYF,TGCAGCGTTGAATCCCCTAGCGGGAGCCTCGAGCAGTACTTC
TRBD2,TRBV7-8,TRBJ2-1,.,CASSLALGLGMLQFF,TGTGCCAGCAGCTTAGCGCTGGGACTAGGAATGTTGCAGTTCTTC
.,TRBV5-1,TRBJ2-7,.,CASSLQGTYEQYF,TGCGCCAGCAGCTTACAGGGTACCTACGAGCAGTACTTC
.,TRBV28,TRBJ2-7,.,CASSYLPYEQYF,TGTGCCAGCAGCTACCTTCCCTACGAGCAGTACTTC
TRBD1,TRBV7-3,TRBJ2-6,few,CASSPGTAGANVLTF,TGTGCCAGCAGCCCAGGGACAGCTGGGGCCAACGTCCTGACTTTC